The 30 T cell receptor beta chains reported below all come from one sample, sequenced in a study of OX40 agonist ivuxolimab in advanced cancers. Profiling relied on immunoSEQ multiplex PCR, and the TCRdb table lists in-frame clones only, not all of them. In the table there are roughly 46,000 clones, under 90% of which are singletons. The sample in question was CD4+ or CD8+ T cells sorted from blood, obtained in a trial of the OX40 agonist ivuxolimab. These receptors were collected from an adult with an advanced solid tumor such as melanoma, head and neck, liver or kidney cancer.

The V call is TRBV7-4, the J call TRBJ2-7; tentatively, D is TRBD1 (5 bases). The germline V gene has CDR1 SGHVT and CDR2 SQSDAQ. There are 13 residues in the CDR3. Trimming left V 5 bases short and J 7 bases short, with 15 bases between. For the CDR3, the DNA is TGTGCCAGCAGCGCTCAGGGATTGGGAGAGCAGTACTTC. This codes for CASSAQGLGEQYF.

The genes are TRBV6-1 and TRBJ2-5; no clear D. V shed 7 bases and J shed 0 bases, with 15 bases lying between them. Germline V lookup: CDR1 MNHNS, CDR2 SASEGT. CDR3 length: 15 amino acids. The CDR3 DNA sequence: TGTGCCAGCACTAGGGCCATAAACAACCAAGAGACCCAGTACTTC. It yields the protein CASTRAINNQETQYF.

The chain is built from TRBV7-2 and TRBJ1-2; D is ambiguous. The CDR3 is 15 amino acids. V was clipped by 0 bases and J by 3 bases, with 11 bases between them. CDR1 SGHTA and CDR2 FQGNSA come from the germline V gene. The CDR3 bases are TGTGCCAGCAGCTTAGCGGCACAGTTCTACTATGGCTACACCTTC. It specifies CASSLAAQFYYGYTF.

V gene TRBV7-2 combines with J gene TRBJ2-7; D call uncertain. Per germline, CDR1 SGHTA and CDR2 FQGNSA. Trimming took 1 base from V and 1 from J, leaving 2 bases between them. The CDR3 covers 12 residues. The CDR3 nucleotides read TGTGCCAGCAGCTTAGGTTCCTACGAGCAGTACTTC. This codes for CASSLGSYEQYF.

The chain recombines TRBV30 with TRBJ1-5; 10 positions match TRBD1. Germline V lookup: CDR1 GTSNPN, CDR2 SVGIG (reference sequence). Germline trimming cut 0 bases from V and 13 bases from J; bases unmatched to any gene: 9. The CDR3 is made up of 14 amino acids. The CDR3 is CAWSVKAGTGAQHF. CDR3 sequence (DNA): TGTGCCTGGAGTGTAAAGGCAGGGACAGGGGCTCAGCATTTT.

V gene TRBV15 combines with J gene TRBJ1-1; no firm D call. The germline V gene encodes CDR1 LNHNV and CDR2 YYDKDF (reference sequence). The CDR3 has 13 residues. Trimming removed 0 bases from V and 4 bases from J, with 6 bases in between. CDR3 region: CATSRDTTTEAFF. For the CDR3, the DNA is TGTGCCACCAGCAGAGATACGACCACTGAAGCTTTCTTT.

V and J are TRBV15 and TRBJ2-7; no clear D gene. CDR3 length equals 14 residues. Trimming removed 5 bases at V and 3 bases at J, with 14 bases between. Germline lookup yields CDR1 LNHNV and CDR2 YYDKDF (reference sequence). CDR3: CATSRNTQDYEQYF. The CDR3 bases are TGTGCCACCAGCCGCAACACTCAGGACTACGAGCAGTACTTC.

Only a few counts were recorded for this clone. CDR3 region: CAWSLTSGGAKTQYF. In DNA form, the CDR3 reads TGTGCCTGGAGTCTGACGAGCGGGGGGGCCAAGACCCAGTACTTC. V is TRBV30 and J is TRBJ2-5; 10 bases align to TRBD2. This CDR3 has 15 residues. Per the germline V gene, CDR1 is GTSNPN and CDR2 is SVGIG (reference sequence). Trimming cost V 2 bases and J 6 bases; bases outside gene matches: 9. Based on the CDR3 plus reference TRBV30 and TRBJ2-5, the full variable domain is SQTIHQWPATLVQPVGSPLSLECTVEGTSNPNLYWYRQAAGRGLQLLFYSVGIGQISSEVPQNLSASRPQDRQFILSSKKLLLSDSGFYLCAWSLTSGGAKTQYFGPGTRLLVL.

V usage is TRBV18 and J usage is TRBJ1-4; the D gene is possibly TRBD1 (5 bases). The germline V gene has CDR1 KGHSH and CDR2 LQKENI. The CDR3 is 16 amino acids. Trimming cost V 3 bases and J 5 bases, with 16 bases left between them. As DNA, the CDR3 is TGTGCCAGCTCACCGCAGGGATTAGGGGCGAATGAAAAACTGTTTTTT. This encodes CASSPQGLGANEKLFF.

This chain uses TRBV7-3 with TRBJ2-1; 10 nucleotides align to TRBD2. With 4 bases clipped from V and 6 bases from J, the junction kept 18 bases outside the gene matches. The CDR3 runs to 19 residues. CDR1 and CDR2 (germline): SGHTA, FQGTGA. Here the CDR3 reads CASSSLTSGAYQIGNEQFF. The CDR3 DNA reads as TGTGCCAGCAGCTCCCTTACTAGCGGGGCATACCAAATAGGCAATGAGCAGTTCTTC.

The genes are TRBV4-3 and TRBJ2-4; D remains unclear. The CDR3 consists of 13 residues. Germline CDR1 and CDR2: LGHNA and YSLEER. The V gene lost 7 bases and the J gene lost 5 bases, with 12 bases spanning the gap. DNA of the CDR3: TGCGCCAGCACCACCCGCCACCAAAACATTCAGTACTTC. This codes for CASTTRHQNIQYF.

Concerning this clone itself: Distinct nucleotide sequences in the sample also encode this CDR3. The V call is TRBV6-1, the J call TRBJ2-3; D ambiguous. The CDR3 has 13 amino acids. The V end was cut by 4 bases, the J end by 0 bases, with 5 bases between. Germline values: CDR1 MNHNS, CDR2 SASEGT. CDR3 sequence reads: CASSAGSTDTQYF. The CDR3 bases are TGTGCCAGCAGTGCAGGCAGCACAGATACGCAGTATTTT.

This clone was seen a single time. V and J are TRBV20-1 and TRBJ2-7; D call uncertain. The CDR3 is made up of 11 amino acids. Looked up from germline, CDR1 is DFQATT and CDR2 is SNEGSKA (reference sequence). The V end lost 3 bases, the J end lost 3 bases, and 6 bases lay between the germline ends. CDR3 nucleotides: TGCAGTGCTAGTCCCTACTACGAGCAGTACTTC. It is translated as CSASPYYEQYF.

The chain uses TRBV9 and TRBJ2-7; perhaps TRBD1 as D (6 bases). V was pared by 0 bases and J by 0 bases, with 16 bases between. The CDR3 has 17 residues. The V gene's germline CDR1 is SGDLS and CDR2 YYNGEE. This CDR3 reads CASSVDGQGSVSYEQYF. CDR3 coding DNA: TGTGCCAGCAGCGTAGATGGCCAGGGGTCCGTCTCCTACGAGCAGTACTTC.

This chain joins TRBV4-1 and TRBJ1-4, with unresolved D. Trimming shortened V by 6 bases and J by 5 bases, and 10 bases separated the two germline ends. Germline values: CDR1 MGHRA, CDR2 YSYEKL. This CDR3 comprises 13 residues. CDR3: CASSFRANEKLFF. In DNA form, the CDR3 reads TGCGCCAGCAGTTTCCGGGCAAATGAAAAACTGTTTTTT.

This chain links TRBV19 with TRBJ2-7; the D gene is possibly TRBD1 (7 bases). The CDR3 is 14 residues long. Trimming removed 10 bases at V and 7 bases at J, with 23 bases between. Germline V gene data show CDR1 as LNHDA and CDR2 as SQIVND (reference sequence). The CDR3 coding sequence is TGTGCCACGGGGGTAGGGGGCCCCCTGGGAGAGCAGTACTTC. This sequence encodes CATGVGGPLGEQYF.

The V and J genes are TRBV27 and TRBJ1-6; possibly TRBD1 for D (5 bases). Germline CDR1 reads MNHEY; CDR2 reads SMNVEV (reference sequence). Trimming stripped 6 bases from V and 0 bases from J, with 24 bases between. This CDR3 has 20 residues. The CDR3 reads CASRSHKGWGESSYNSPLHF. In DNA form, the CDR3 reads TGTGCCAGCAGGTCTCATAAGGGATGGGGGGAAAGCTCCTATAATTCACCCCTCCACTTT.

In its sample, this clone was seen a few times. CDR3 residues: CATSGRGGGETQYF. The DNA for the CDR3 is TGTGCCACCAGCGGCCGCGGCGGGGGGGAGACCCAGTACTTC. This chain joins TRBV15 and TRBJ2-5; 8 nucleotides line up with TRBD2. CDR1 LNHNV and CDR2 YYDKDF come from the germline V gene (reference sequence). V shed 5 bases and J 5 bases; nucleotides not matched to a gene: 7. The CDR3 is 14 amino acids.

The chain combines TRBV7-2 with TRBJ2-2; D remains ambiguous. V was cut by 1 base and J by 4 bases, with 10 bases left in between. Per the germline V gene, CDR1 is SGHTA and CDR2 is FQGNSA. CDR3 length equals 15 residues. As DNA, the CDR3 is TGTGCCAGCAGCTTAGAGCTCAAGGGCACCGGGGAGCTGTTTTTT. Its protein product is CASSLELKGTGELFF. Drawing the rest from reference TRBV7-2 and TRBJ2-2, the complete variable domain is GAGVSQSPSNKVTEKGKDVELRCDPISGHTALYWYRQSLGQGLEFLIYFQGNSAPDKSGLPSDRFSAERTGGSVSTLTIQRTQQEDSAVYLCASSLELKGTGELFFGEGSRLTVL.

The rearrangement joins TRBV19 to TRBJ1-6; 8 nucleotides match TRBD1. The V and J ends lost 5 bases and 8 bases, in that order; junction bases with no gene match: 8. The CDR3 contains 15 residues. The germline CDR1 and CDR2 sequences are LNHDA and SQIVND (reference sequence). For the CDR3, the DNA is TGTGCCAGTAGTGCACAGGGGGGCGATTATTCACCCCTCCACTTT. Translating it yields CASSAQGGDYSPLHF.

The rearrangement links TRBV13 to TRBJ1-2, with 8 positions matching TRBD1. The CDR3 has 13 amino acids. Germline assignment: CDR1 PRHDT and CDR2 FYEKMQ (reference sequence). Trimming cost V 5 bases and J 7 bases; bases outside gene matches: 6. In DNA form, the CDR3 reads TGTGCCAGCAGCGGTAGGACAGGGTTTGGCTACACCTTC. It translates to CASSGRTGFGYTF.

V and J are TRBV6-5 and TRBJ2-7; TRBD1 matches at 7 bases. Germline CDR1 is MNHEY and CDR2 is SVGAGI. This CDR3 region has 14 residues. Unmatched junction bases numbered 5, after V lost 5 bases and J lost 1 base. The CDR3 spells CASSPDRRSYEQYF. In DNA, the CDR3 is TGTGCCAGCAGTCCGGACAGGCGATCCTACGAGCAGTACTTC.

The CDR3 region has the DNA TGTGCCAGCAGCCCCGGACCAGAGACCCAGTACTTC. Translated, it gives CASSPGPETQYF. The chain joins TRBV6-5 to TRBJ2-5; D gene unclear. Trimming took 6 bases from V and 4 from J, leaving 9 bases between them. Germline V gene data show CDR1 as MNHEY and CDR2 as SVGAGI. The CDR3 has 12 amino acids.

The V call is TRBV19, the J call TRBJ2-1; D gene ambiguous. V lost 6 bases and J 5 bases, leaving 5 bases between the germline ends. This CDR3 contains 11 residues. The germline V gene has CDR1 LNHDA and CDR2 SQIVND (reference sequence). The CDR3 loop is CASSNDNEQFF. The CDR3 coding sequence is TGTGCCAGTAGCAACGACAATGAGCAGTTCTTC.

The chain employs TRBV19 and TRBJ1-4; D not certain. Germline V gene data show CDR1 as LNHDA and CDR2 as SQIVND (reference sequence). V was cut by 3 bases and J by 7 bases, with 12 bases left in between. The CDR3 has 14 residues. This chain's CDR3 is CASSIRGRSEKLFF. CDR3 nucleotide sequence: TGTGCCAGTAGTATCCGTGGAAGGAGTGAAAAACTGTTTTTT.

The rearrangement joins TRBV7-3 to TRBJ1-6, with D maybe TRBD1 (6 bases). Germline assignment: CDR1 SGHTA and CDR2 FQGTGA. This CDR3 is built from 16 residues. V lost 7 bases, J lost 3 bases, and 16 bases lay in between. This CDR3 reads CASTRRGTNYNSPLHF. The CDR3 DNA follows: TGTGCCAGCACCCGCAGGGGCACGAACTATAATTCACCCCTCCACTTT. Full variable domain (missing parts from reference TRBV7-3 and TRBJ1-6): GAGVSQTPSNKVTEKGKYVELRCDPISGHTALYWYRQSLGQGPEFLIYFQGTGAADDSGLPNDRFFAVRPEGSVSTLKIQRTERGDSAVYLCASTRRGTNYNSPLHFGNGTRLTVT.

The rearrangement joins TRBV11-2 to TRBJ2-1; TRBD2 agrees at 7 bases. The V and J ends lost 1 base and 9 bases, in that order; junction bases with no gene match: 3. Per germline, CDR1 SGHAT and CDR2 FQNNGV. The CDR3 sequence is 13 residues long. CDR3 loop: CASSLGLAGEQFF. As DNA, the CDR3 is TGTGCCAGCAGCTTAGGACTAGCCGGTGAGCAGTTCTTC. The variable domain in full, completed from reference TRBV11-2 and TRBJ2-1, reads EAGVAQSPRYKIIEKRQSVAFWCNPISGHATLYWYQQILGQGPKLLIQFQNNGVVDDSQLPKDRFSAERLKGVDSTLKIQPAKLEDSAVYLCASSLGLAGEQFFGPGTRLTVL.

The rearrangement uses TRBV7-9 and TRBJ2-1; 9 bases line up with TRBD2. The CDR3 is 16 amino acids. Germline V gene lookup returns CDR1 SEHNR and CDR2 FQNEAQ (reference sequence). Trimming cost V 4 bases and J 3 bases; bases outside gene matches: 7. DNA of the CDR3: TGTGCCAGCAGCTCTTATAGCGGGGGACGCTACAATGAGCAGTTCTTC. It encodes CASSSYSGGRYNEQFF.

DNA of the CDR3: TGTGCCAGTAGTATAAACGGCTACAATGAGCAGTTCTTC. It translates to CASSINGYNEQFF. The chain joins TRBV19 to TRBJ2-1, with unresolved D. Germline CDR1 and CDR2: LNHDA and SQIVND (reference sequence). The CDR3 extends over 13 amino acids. Trimming removed 2 bases at V and 3 bases at J, with 5 bases between.

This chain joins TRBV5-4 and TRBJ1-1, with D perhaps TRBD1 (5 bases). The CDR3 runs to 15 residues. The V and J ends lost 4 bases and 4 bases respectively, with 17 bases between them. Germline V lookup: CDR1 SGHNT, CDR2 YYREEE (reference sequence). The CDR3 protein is CASSQEGTPGTEAFF. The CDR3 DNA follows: TGTGCCAGCAGCCAAGAAGGGACCCCGGGCACTGAAGCTTTCTTT.